This passage covers 10 T cell receptor beta chains from one sample sequenced in a study of OX40 agonist ivuxolimab in advanced cancers. Method: immunoSEQ multiplex PCR; TCRdb's copy keeps in-frame clones and lacks some. The data show tens of thousands of clones, around 84% seen once. The sample in question was CD4+ or CD8+ T cells sorted from blood, obtained in a trial of the OX40 agonist ivuxolimab. The receptors were sampled from an adult with an advanced solid tumor such as melanoma, head and neck, liver or kidney cancer.

The chain couples TRBV15 to TRBJ1-3, with D uncertain. The CDR3 covers 16 residues. The V end lost 1 base, the J end lost 0 bases, and 10 bases lay between the germline ends. Looked up from germline, CDR1 is LNHNV and CDR2 is YYDKDF (reference sequence). The CDR3 bases are TGTGCCACCAGCAGAGGAGCGGGGTTCTCTGGAAACACCATATATTTT. Amino acids: CATSRGAGFSGNTIYF.

This clone has just one count. The gene calls are TRBV11-3 and TRBJ2-7; D assignment may be TRBD1 or TRBD2 (5 bases each). There are 16 residues in the CDR3. The V gene lost 4 bases and the J gene lost 3 bases, with 19 bases spanning the gap. Looked up from germline, CDR1 is SGHNT and CDR2 is YENEEA. The chain's CDR3 is CASSYEVGPTNYEQYF. The DNA of the CDR3 is TGTGCCAGCAGCTACGAGGTGGGACCGACGAACTACGAGCAGTACTTC.

This clone was seen only a few times. The chain has TRBV30 and TRBJ2-1, with TRBD2 identical over 9 bases. The germline gives CDR1 GTSNPN, CDR2 SVGIG (reference sequence). After removal of 4 bases from V and 3 bases from J, the junction contained 10 bases not matched to a gene. The CDR3 sequence is 16 residues long. CDR3 region: CAWIGGSGGIYNEQFF. The CDR3 DNA reads as TGTGCCTGGATAGGTGGGAGCGGGGGGATCTACAATGAGCAGTTCTTC.

This clone ranks as medium-sized. V usage is TRBV18 and J usage is TRBJ1-1; 8 bases align to TRBD1. The CDR3 extends over 16 amino acids. Losses at the gene ends were 3 bases for V and 2 bases for J; bases not matched to a gene: 8. Germline CDR1 is KGHSH and CDR2 is LQKENI. Written as DNA, the CDR3 is TGTGCCAGCTCACCCGAAATTGGACAGGGCAACACTGAAGCTTTCTTT. Translation: CASSPEIGQGNTEAFF.

This clone was counted between two and nine times. V usage is TRBV4-2 and J usage is TRBJ1-5, with 9 bases aligning to TRBD1. The CDR3 sequence is 14 residues long. The germline CDR1 and CDR2 sequences are LGHNA and YNFKEQ. V lost 1 base and J lost 11; bases outside the gene matches: 6. CDR3 region: CASSQGDRVGAQHF. In DNA, the CDR3 is TGTGCCAGCAGCCAAGGGGACAGGGTGGGCGCCCAGCATTTT.

V gene TRBV5-5 combines with J gene TRBJ1-5; TRBD1 aligns across 10 bases. Germline lookup yields CDR1 SGHKS and CDR2 YYEKEE (reference sequence). J lost 1 base, V lost 0 bases, and 4 bases had no gene match. The CDR3 extends over 17 amino acids. CDR3 residues: CASSLAGTGVSNQPQHF. In nucleotides, the CDR3 is TGTGCCAGCAGCTTGGCCGGGACAGGGGTGAGCAATCAGCCCCAGCATTTT. Together with reference TRBV5-5 and TRBJ1-5, the CDR3 gives the full variable domain: DAGVTQSPTHLIKTRGQQVTLRCSPISGHKSVSWYQQVLGQGPQFIFQYYEKEERGRGNFPDRFSARQFPNYSSELNVNALLLGDSALYLCASSLAGTGVSNQPQHFGDGTRLSIL.

This clone was counted once. The rearrangement links TRBV11-3 to TRBJ2-7; 7 nucleotides align to TRBD1. CDR3 size: 11 residues. Germline values: CDR1 SGHNT, CDR2 YENEEA. V shed 5 bases and J 6 bases; nucleotides not matched to a gene: 1. The CDR3 region has the DNA TGTGCCAGCAGCCACAGGGGCGAGCAGTACTTC. This sequence encodes CASSHRGEQYF.

The genes are TRBV30 and TRBJ2-3, with 8 positions matching TRBD1. Per the germline V gene, CDR1 is GTSNPN and CDR2 is SVGIG (reference sequence). V lost 3 bases to trimming and J lost 2 bases; unmatched junction nucleotides: 7. This CDR3 region has 15 residues. CDR3 DNA sequence: TGTGCCTGGAGCCCGACAGGGGCCATCACAGATACGCAGTATTTT. Protein product: CAWSPTGAITDTQYF.

This chain links TRBV7-2 with TRBJ1-6; maybe TRBD1 (5 bases). Germline assignment: CDR1 SGHTA and CDR2 FQGNSA. V lost 1 base and J lost 7, with 11 bases in between. The CDR3 is made up of 15 amino acids. DNA of the CDR3: TGTGCCAGCAGCTTAGATCCGGGACCAAATTCACCCCTCCACTTT. This translates into CASSLDPGPNSPLHF.

The DNA of the CDR3 is TGTGCCAGCAGCTCTAGGACAGGGATAAACACCATATATTTT. Amino acid sequence: CASSSRTGINTIYF. The chain recombines TRBV7-2 with TRBJ1-3; the match to TRBD1 covers 8 bases. The ends lost 4 bases at V and 6 bases at J; junction bases unmatched: 5. The germline V gene has CDR1 SGHTA and CDR2 FQGNSA. The CDR3 is 14 residues long.